Below are 14 T cell receptor beta chains sequenced from a single sample in a study of T cell responses to AZD1222 COVID-19 vaccine. Sequencing used immunoSEQ multiplex PCR; TCRdb keeps in-frame clones, though not all of them. Of under 150,000 clones listed, 75% to 90% are singletons. The sample here was peripheral blood, taken 28 days after the second AZD1222 dose. The receptors originated from an adult who received the AZD1222 COVID-19 vaccine.

DNA of the CDR3: TGTGCCAGCTCACCTCGGAACGGCCTCTCTGGAAACACCATATATTTT. Protein: CASSPRNGLSGNTIYF. This chain connects TRBV18 to TRBJ1-3; no definite D call. Germline V gene data show CDR1 as KGHSH and CDR2 as LQKENI. The ends were cut back, 3 bases at V and 0 bases at J, with 12 bases in the middle. The CDR3 is made up of 16 amino acids.

The DNA for the CDR3 is TGTGCCAGCAGCTTGTGGGGCGGGGGTGAGACCCAGTACTTC. It encodes CASSLWGGGETQYF. The chain joins TRBV5-4 to TRBJ2-5, with 7 bases matching TRBD2. Per the germline V gene, CDR1 is SGHNT and CDR2 is YYREEE (reference sequence). This CDR3 is 14 amino acids long. The junction had 5 bases not matched to a gene; V was cut back by 1 base and J by 5 bases.

This chain links TRBV19 with TRBJ1-2; 7 bases are shared with TRBD1. CDR1 is LNHDA, CDR2 SQIVND, per germline (reference sequence). The junction had 6 bases not matched to a gene; V was cut back by 8 bases and J by 3 bases. The CDR3 has 13 amino acids. The CDR3 nucleotides are TGTGCCAGTCGGAGGACAGGAGACTATGGCTACACCTTC. This encodes CASRRTGDYGYTF.

The chain employs TRBV19 and TRBJ2-2, with D possibly being TRBD1 or TRBD2 (6 bases each). Germline assignment: CDR1 LNHDA and CDR2 SQIVND (reference sequence). This CDR3 is built from 15 residues. Trimming pared 6 bases from V and 4 bases from J, leaving 15 bases between. CDR3 residues: CASSPSGAGTGELFF. DNA of the CDR3: TGTGCCAGTAGCCCCTCGGGGGCGGGCACCGGGGAGCTGTTTTTT.

The chain employs TRBV6-6 and TRBJ1-2; possibly TRBD1 for D (5 bases). The CDR3 spans 13 residues. Germline assignment: CDR1 MNHNY and CDR2 SVGAGI (reference sequence). The V and J ends lost 6 bases and 4 bases respectively, with 12 bases between them. Here the CDR3 DNA reads TGTGCCAGCAGATGGGACGGGGCCTATGGCTACACCTTC. Protein: CASRWDGAYGYTF.

The chain combines TRBV28 with TRBJ1-1, with a tentative D call TRBD1 (5 bases). This CDR3 comprises 14 residues. From germline, CDR1 is MDHEN and CDR2 SYDVKM. V gave up 7 bases and J gave up 3 bases, with 15 bases separating them. The DNA for the CDR3 is TGTGCCAGCACCTTAATAGGGGATTACACTGAAGCTTTCTTT. It translates to CASTLIGDYTEAFF.

The chain combines TRBV28 with TRBJ1-6; D not certain. The CDR3 consists of 15 residues. V lost 3 bases and J 3 bases, leaving 9 bases between the germline ends. Germline CDR1 reads MDHEN; CDR2 reads SYDVKM. DNA for the CDR3: TGTGCCAGCAGTTTCGGGTCCAACTATAATTCACCCCTCCACTTT. Amino acid sequence: CASSFGSNYNSPLHF.

J is TRBJ2-7 and V is TRBV5-6; maybe TRBD1 (5 bases). Deletions cut 1 base from V and 0 bases from J, with 14 bases between. The CDR3 sequence is 16 residues long. Germline V CDR1 and CDR2: SGHDT, YYEEEE. For the CDR3, the DNA is TGTGCCAGCAGCTTGTTGTCCAGGGCGGCCTCCTACGAGCAGTACGTC. Protein: CASSLLSRAASYEQYV.

This sequence joins TRBV7-3 and TRBJ2-3, with D uncertain. Germline V gene sequence: CDR1 SGHTA, CDR2 FQGTGA. V gave up 5 bases and J gave up 5 bases, with 11 bases separating them. This CDR3 has 13 residues. The CDR3 DNA is TGTGCCAGCAGCCTCTCAACCATAGATACGCAGTATTTT. It codes for CASSLSTIDTQYF.

The gene calls are TRBV2 and TRBJ2-2; tentative D call: TRBD1 (5 bases). Trimming pared 5 bases from V and 3 bases from J, leaving 10 bases between. CDR1 and CDR2 (germline): SNHLY, FYNNEI. There are 14 residues in the CDR3. CDR3 amino acids: CASSSQGYTGELFF. As DNA, the CDR3 is TGTGCCAGCAGTTCTCAGGGCTACACCGGGGAGCTGTTTTTT.

V usage is TRBV12-3 or TRBV12-4 and J usage is TRBJ2-5; D not certain. The V end was cut by 6 bases, the J end by 5 bases, with 7 bases between. The CDR3 spans 11 residues. The DNA of the CDR3 is TGTGCCAGCAGCCCAGCGGAGACCCAGTACTTC. It translates to CASSPAETQYF.

The chain combines TRBV19 with TRBJ1-5; D gene unclear. V shed 3 bases and J shed 4 bases, with 16 bases lying between them. Per the germline V gene, CDR1 is LNHDA and CDR2 is SQIVND (reference sequence). This CDR3 is built from 16 residues. The CDR3 region is CASSMYGGSGNQPQHF. In DNA form, the CDR3 reads TGTGCCAGTAGTATGTATGGAGGGAGTGGGAATCAGCCCCAGCATTTT.

This chain joins TRBV5-6 and TRBJ2-7; possible D gene TRBD2, 6 bases. Germline loops: CDR1 SGHDT, CDR2 YYEEEE. V lost 6 bases to trimming and J lost 7 bases, with 14 bases between them. The CDR3 runs to 12 residues. The CDR3, as DNA: TGTGCCAGCACCCGGGGGAGAAGGGAGCAGTACTTC. It is translated as CASTRGRREQYF.

The table lists this clone with a few counts. V usage is TRBV7-9 and J usage is TRBJ2-1, with D perhaps assigned TRBD1 or TRBD2 (5 bases each). The V end lost 5 bases, the J end lost 3 bases, and 11 bases lay between the germline ends. This CDR3 contains 14 residues. The germline V gene encodes CDR1 SEHNR and CDR2 FQNEAQ (reference sequence). The CDR3 here is CASSPSGGYNEQFF. The CDR3 bases are TGTGCCAGCAGCCCCAGTGGGGGCTACAATGAGCAGTTCTTC.